Here is one T cell receptor beta chain with its context. The sample belongs to a study of blood T cell repertoires in COVID-19. Source study methods: How many nucleated cells were present was estimated from reference gene primer amplification. TCRdb keeps only in-frame clones here, not all; method: immunoSEQ multiplex PCR. V and J calls and clone size follow that table, whereas D and trimming were derived from the DNA. Among roughly 200,000 clones listed, approximately 86% were seen once. There are 18 residues in the CDR3. Germline V gene lookup returns CDR1 GTSNPN and CDR2 SVGIG (reference sequence). The V and J ends lost 3 bases and 3 bases, in that order; junction bases with no gene match: 12.

The sample was peripheral blood. The sequence was collected from a man between 40 and 49 years old with active or convalescent COVID-19. V and J are TRBV30 and TRBJ2-3; 13 bases line up with TRBD2. For the CDR3, the DNA is TGTGCCTGGAGAGCCACCCTCAGGACTAGCGGGGGTACAGATACGCAGTATTTT. This gives the protein CAWRATLRTSGGTDTQYF.